A selection of T cell receptor beta chains follows, all from one sample in a study of shared clonotypes between healthy human individuals. Assay: immunoSEQ multiplex PCR; the TCRdb copy retains only in-frame clones and omits some. The sample carries about 2 million clones, over 85% recorded once. Sequenced sample: naive CD4+ T cells sorted from blood. Every receptor here comes from a man between 18 and 29 years old in good health. The CDR3 runs from the conserved cysteine through the conserved F or W. The order of the fields is D gene, V gene, J gene, clone size, CDR3 DNA, CDR3 protein. The D gene is left open where the match is weak. Expanded clones get a size class; other rows say once, few or many, or leave the size out.

D: NA; V: TRBV5-1; J: TRBJ2-7; size: NA; DNA: TGCGCCAGCAGCCCCCTGGCAGGCTCCTACGAGCAGTACTTC; CDR3: CASSPLAGSYEQYF
D: NA; V: TRBV7-2; J: TRBJ2-1; size: NA; DNA: TGTGCCAGCAGCTCTCAAGGGCAACCTTACAATGAGCAGTTCTTC; CDR3: CASSSQGQPYNEQFF
D: NA; V: TRBV30; J: TRBJ1-2; size: NA; DNA: TGTGCCTGGAGTGTATCGAACAGAGCTAACTATGGCTACACCTTC; CDR3: CAWSVSNRANYGYTF
D: NA; V: TRBV5-3; J: TRBJ1-4; size: NA; DNA: TGTGCCAGAAGCACTCGCTTACTCGGGATCGAAACAACTAATGAAAAACTGTTTTTT; CDR3: CARSTRLLGIETTNEKLFF
D: NA; V: TRBV5-1; J: TRBJ2-7; size: once; DNA: TGCGCCAGCAGCTGGGACCGAAACTACGAGCAGTACTTC; CDR3: CASSWDRNYEQYF
D: TRBD1; V: TRBV15; J: TRBJ1-2; size: NA; DNA: TGTGCCACAACAGCCGGGACAGGGCCGTTCGGGGATGGCTACACCTTC; CDR3: CATTAGTGPFGDGYTF
D: NA; V: TRBV5-1; J: TRBJ1-4; size: NA; DNA: TGCGCCAGCAGCTCGGACGTTCCTAATGAAAAACTGTTTTTT; CDR3: CASSSDVPNEKLFF
D: NA; V: TRBV27; J: TRBJ1-5; size: once; DNA: TGTGCCAGCAAGAGGGATCAGCCCCAGCATTTT; CDR3: CASKRDQPQHF
D: NA; V: TRBV28; J: TRBJ2-7; size: NA; DNA: TGTGCCAGCAGCCGCCTAGCGACCGAGCAGTACTTC; CDR3: CASSRLATEQYF
D: NA; V: TRBV5-8; J: TRBJ2-7; size: NA; DNA: TGTGCCAGCAGCCCGCCACCTGCAGGGTTTCCCTCCTACGAGCAGTACTTC; CDR3: CASSPPPAGFPSYEQYF
D: NA; V: TRBV5-4; J: TRBJ2-3; size: NA; DNA: TGTGCCAGCAGCTTGAGTCCTTTAGATACGCAGTATTTT; CDR3: CASSLSPLDTQYF
D: TRBD1; V: TRBV15; J: TRBJ1-4; size: once; DNA: TGTGCCACCAGCAGAGATAATAAGGGGGCTGAAAAACTGTTTTTT; CDR3: CATSRDNKGAEKLFF
D: NA; V: TRBV15; J: TRBJ1-1; size: NA; DNA: TGTGCCACCATGAAAAGACAGAACACTGAAGCTTTCTTT; CDR3: CATMKRQNTEAFF
D: TRBD2; V: TRBV25-1; J: TRBJ2-7; size: NA; DNA: TGTGCCAGCAGAGGGACACTAGGGACTAGCGGGGAACCATACGAGCAGTACTTC; CDR3: CASRGTLGTSGEPYEQYF
D: NA; V: TRBV6-1; J: TRBJ1-4; size: NA; DNA: TGTGCCAGCAGTGGGGTAAGGGGAAAACTGTTTTTT; CDR3: CASSGVRGKLFF
D: NA; V: TRBV15; J: TRBJ2-1; size: once; DNA: TGTGCCACCAGCAGAGATCAGGCGGAGTCCTACAATGAGCAGTTCTTC; CDR3: CATSRDQAESYNEQFF
D: NA; V: TRBV7-3; J: TRBJ1-1; size: NA; DNA: TGTGCCAGCAGCTTAGGAGGGGTCAACACTGAAGCTTTCTTT; CDR3: CASSLGGVNTEAFF
D: NA; V: TRBV9; J: TRBJ2-4; size: NA; DNA: TGTGCCAGCAGCGTACGGGCTTCGGAAAACATTCAGTACTTC; CDR3: CASSVRASENIQYF
D: NA; V: TRBV7-2; J: TRBJ2-5; size: NA; DNA: TGTGCCAGCAGCCCGAGGCGGGAGACCCAGTACTTC; CDR3: CASSPRRETQYF
D: NA; V: TRBV6-5; J: TRBJ2-5; size: once; DNA: TGTGCCAGCAGCCGGGTTTGGGTGGAAGGTGAGACCCAGTACTTC; CDR3: CASSRVWVEGETQYF
D: NA; V: TRBV27; J: TRBJ2-2; size: NA; DNA: TGTGCCAGCAGCGAGGTCAGGGGCACGGCCGGGGAGCTGTTTTTT; CDR3: CASSEVRGTAGELFF
D: NA; V: TRBV6-6; J: TRBJ1-1; size: NA; DNA: TGTGCCAGCAGTTATACGGGGGGCGGAGGGGCTGTGCGCGCTTTCTTT; CDR3: CASSYTGGGGAVRAFF
D: NA; V: TRBV2; J: TRBJ1-2; size: NA; DNA: TGTGCCAGCAGTGACACGCAGGGTAAAAGCATTGATGGCTACACCTTC; CDR3: CASSDTQGKSIDGYTF
D: TRBD1; V: TRBV29-1; J: TRBJ2-7; size: NA; DNA: TGCAGCGTTGAGCTGCGTGGCCGGACAGGGAACTACGAGCAGTACTTC; CDR3: CSVELRGRTGNYEQYF
D: NA; V: TRBV30; J: TRBJ1-2; size: NA; DNA: TGTGCCAGCAGTTTAGTAGGGGAGGTTGGCTACACCTTC; CDR3: CASSLVGEVGYTF
D: NA; V: TRBV6-1; J: TRBJ1-4; size: NA; DNA: TGTGCCAGCGATGAGGGTATGGCTAATGAAAAACTGTTTTTT; CDR3: CASDEGMANEKLFF
D: NA; V: TRBV11-3; J: TRBJ2-1; size: NA; DNA: TGTGCCAGCAGCCTGGGCAATGAGCAGTTCTTC; CDR3: CASSLGNEQFF
D: NA; V: TRBV4-3; J: TRBJ1-3; size: NA; DNA: TGCGCCAGCAGCCAAGATTTCCTCCCGGCTGGAAACACCATATATTTT; CDR3: CASSQDFLPAGNTIYF
D: TRBD1; V: TRBV7-2; J: TRBJ1-2; size: NA; DNA: TGTGCCAGCAGCTCGGGACAGGGGGCGCTTGGCTACACCTTC; CDR3: CASSSGQGALGYTF
D: NA; V: TRBV5-1; J: TRBJ1-1; size: NA; DNA: TGCGCCAGCAGCTTGGAAGTCCGGAGGGACACTGAAGCTTTCTTT; CDR3: CASSLEVRRDTEAFF
D: NA; V: TRBV7-7; J: TRBJ2-7; size: NA; DNA: TGTGCTAGCAGCCTTCTCGTCAGGGAAATCTACCCCTACGAGCAGTACTTC; CDR3: CASSLLVREIYPYEQYF
D: TRBD1; V: TRBV7-9; J: TRBJ2-2; size: NA; DNA: TGTGCCAGCAGCTGTTCTCCCGGGACAGGGTGTAACGGGGAGCTGTTTTTT; CDR3: CASSCSPGTGCNGELFF
D: NA; V: TRBV6-5; J: TRBJ2-6; size: NA; DNA: TGTGCCAGCAGTTACTCGCAATCTGGGGCCAACGTCCTGACTTTC; CDR3: CASSYSQSGANVLTF
D: TRBD2; V: TRBV4-3; J: TRBJ2-3; size: NA; DNA: TGCGCCAGCAGCCAAGCTACTAGCGGGAGAACAGATACGCAGTATTTT; CDR3: CASSQATSGRTDTQYF
D: TRBD1; V: TRBV9; J: TRBJ2-7; size: NA; DNA: TGTGCCAGCAGCGACCCGGGACAGGGGTACTACGAGCAGTACTTC; CDR3: CASSDPGQGYYEQYF
D: NA; V: TRBV5-6; J: TRBJ1-3; size: NA; DNA: TGTGCCAGCAGCCCTATGGGTTTTGGAAACACCATATATTTT; CDR3: CASSPMGFGNTIYF
D: NA; V: TRBV30; J: TRBJ2-2; size: NA; DNA: TGTGCCTGGAGTGGGGTGCATTCCGGGGAGCTGTTTTTT; CDR3: CAWSGVHSGELFF